This T cell receptor (beta chain) was identified in a study of vaccination effects on CD4 cells after COVID-19. CDR1 is SGHTS and CDR2 is YDEGEE in the germline V gene. V dropped 7 bases and J dropped 7 bases, with 6 bases sitting between them. The CDR3 consists of 10 residues. TCRdb keeps only in-frame clones here, not all; method: immunoSEQ multiplex PCR. The data contain about 24,000 clones, 80% to 90% of them seen just once; the ten biggest clones take up about 5.3%. Antigen-specific CD4+ T cell clonotypes were called by their expansion after viral peptide-pool culture in ViraFEST. At the end of 10 days of culture, CD4+ T cells were isolated. Each participant was administered two doses of either the BNT162b2 or the mRNA-1273 vaccine. The authors replaced half the medium with IL-2 medium on days 3 and 7. In regard to this clone: No antigen is known for it.

The rearrangement joins TRBV5-8 to TRBJ2-1; D gene ambiguous. The sequences come from CD4+ T cells from PBMCs cultured with SARS-CoV-2 spike peptides, collected after COVID-19 vaccination. The source is a human donor who received a COVID-19 vaccine. Some clones in this sample may be carry-over from other donors' samples. The CDR3 DNA reads as TGTGCCAGCCCCGGAAATGAGCAGTTCTTC. As protein: CASPGNEQFF.